The TCR beta chain described here comes from a study of blood T cell repertoires in COVID-19. The overall study: Collection of acute and convalescent COVID-19 samples took place in the United States, Italy and Spain. The cDNA or gDNA used as material had been derived from T cells, B-cell-depleted T cells, or PBMCs.

Trimming pared 7 bases from V and 2 bases from J, leaving 14 bases between. From germline, CDR1 is SNHLY and CDR2 FYNNEI. CDR3 length: 14 residues. Using immunoSEQ multiplex PCR, the repertoire was profiled, and TCRdb retains in-frame clones only, with some absent. The sample records around 300,000 clones, 86% being singletons. In Seattle, patients joined the study during active infection and were tracked longitudinally. The V gene is TRBV2, the J gene TRBJ2-5, with D perhaps matching TRBD2 (6 bases). The source is a woman in her sixties or seventies with COVID-19, enrolled during active disease. Sequenced: peripheral blood. CDR3 loop: CASIPNGLQETQYF. The DNA for the CDR3 is TGTGCCAGCATTCCTAACGGACTACAAGAGACCCAGTACTTC.